This T cell receptor beta chain emerged from a study of radiotherapy plus CTLA-4 blockade in lung cancer. Study as a whole: There were objective responses in 18% of patients, and about 31% had disease control.

Focal radiation and CTLA-4 blockade (ipilimumab) were tested in chemo-refractory metastatic non-small-cell lung cancer patients. The study, taken as a whole, reports: Once radiotherapy plus ipilimumab had been given, TCR clones derived from tumor expanded in blood.

Measured with immunoSEQ multiplex PCR; TCRdb has only the in-frame clones, and not every one. Of around 99,000 clones listed, 70% to 90% are singletons. Comments on this clone: Antigen unknown.

The CDR3 is 16 residues long. Germline-derived CDR1 and CDR2 are MNHEY and SMNVEV (reference sequence). The V gene end was trimmed by 6 bases and the J gene end by 3 bases; junction bases not matched to a gene: 8. The rearrangement uses TRBV27 and TRBJ2-3; 11 bases match TRBD2. The specimen comprised peripheral blood, sampled from a patient treated with radiotherapy plus ipilimumab. The receptor was isolated from a human donor with non-small cell lung cancer that progressed on radiotherapy plus ipilimumab. The CDR3: CASSPLAGGVTDTQYF. As DNA, the CDR3 is TGTGCCAGCAGCCCCCTAGCGGGAGGTGTTACAGATACGCAGTATTTT.